This T cell receptor (beta chain) comes out of a study of blood T cell repertoires in COVID-19. Using immunoSEQ multiplex PCR, the repertoire was profiled, and TCRdb retains in-frame clones only, with some absent. The top ten hold more than 0.95% of the sample, which has under 250,000 clones, about 90% seen once. There are 16 residues in the CDR3. Germline V gives CDR1 KGHSH, CDR2 LQKENI. The V gene end was trimmed by 3 bases and the J gene end by 1 base; junction bases not matched to a gene: 4. The sequenced material came from peripheral blood. This sequence originates from a man in his thirties or forties with acute or convalescent COVID-19. This sequence joins TRBV18 and TRBJ1-5, with 9 bases aligning to TRBD1. The CDR3, as DNA: TGTGCCAGCTCACCCAACACAGGGGGCAGCAATCAGCCCCAGCATTTT. It yields the protein CASSPNTGGSNQPQHF. The whole variable domain, filled in from reference TRBV18 and TRBJ1-5, reads NAGVMQNPRHLVRRRGQEARLRCSPMKGHSHVYWYRQLPEEGLKFMVYLQKENIIDESGMPKERFSAEFPKEGPSILRIQQVVRGDSAAYFCASSPNTGGSNQPQHFGDGTRLSIL.